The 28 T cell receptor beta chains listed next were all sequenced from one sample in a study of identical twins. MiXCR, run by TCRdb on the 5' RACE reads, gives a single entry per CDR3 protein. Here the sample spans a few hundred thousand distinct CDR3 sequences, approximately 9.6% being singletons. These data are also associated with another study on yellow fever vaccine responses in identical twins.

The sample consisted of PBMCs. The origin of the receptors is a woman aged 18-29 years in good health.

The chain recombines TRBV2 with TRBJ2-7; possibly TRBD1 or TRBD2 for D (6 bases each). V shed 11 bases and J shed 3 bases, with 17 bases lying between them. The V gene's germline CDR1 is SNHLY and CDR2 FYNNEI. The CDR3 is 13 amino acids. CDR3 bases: TGTGCCGTAAGAGGGGGGCAGAGCTACGAGCAGTACTTC. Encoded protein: CAVRGGQSYEQYF.

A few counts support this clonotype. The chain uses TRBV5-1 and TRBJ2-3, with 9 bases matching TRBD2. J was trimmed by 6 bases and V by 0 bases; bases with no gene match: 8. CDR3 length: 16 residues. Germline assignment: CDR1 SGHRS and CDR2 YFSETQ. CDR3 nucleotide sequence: TGCGCCAGCAGCTTGGGGCTAGCGGGGCCTCGGGATACGCAGTATTTT. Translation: CASSLGLAGPRDTQYF.

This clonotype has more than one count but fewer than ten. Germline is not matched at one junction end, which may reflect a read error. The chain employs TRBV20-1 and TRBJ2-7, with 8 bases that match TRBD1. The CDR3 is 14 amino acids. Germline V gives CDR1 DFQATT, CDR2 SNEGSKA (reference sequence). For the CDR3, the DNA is TGCAGTGCTCCCCGGACAGGGATCTCCGACGAGCAGTACTTC. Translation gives CSAPRTGISDEQYF.

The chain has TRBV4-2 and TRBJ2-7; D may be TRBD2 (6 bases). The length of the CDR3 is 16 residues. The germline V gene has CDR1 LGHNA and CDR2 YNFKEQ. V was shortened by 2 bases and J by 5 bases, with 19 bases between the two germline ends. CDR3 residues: CASSQTLDYLPHEQYF. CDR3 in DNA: TGTGCCAGCAGCCAAACCTTGGACTACCTTCCCCACGAGCAGTACTTC.

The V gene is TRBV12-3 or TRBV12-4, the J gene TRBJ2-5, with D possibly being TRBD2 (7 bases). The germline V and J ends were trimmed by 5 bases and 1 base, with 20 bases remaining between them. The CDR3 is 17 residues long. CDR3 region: CASSHYLGGAAQETQYF. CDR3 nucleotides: TGTGCCAGCAGTCATTATCTAGGGGGGGCGGCCCAAGAGACCCAGTACTTC.

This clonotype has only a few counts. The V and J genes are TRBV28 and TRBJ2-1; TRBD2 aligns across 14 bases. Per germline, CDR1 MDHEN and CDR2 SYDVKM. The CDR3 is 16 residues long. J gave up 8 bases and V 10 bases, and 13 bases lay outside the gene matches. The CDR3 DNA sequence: TGTGCCACCTACTATGGGGGGACTAGCGGGAGAGATGAGCAGTTCTTC. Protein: CATYYGGTSGRDEQFF.

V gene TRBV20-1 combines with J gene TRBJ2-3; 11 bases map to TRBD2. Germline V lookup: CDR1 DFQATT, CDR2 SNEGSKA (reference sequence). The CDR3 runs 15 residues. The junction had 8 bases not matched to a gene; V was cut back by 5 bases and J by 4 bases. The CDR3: CSASATSGKADTQYF. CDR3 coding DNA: TGCAGTGCTTCTGCGACTAGCGGGAAGGCAGATACGCAGTATTTT.

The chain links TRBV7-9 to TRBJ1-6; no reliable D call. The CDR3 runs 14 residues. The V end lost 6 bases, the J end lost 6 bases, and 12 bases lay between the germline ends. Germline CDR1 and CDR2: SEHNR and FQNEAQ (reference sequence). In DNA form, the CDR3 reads TGTGCCAGCAGTGAGGGAGGGATTAATTCACCCCTCCACTTT. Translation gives CASSEGGINSPLHF. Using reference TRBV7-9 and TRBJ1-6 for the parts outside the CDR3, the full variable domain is DTGVSQNPRHKITKRGQNVTFRCDPISEHNRLYWYRQTLGQGPEFLTYFQNEAQLEKSRLLSDRFSAERPKGSFSTLEIQRTEQGDSAMYLCASSEGGINSPLHFGNGTRLTVT.

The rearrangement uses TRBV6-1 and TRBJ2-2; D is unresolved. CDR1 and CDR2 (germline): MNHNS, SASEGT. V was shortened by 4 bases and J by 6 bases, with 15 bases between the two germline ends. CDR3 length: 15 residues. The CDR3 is CASSGETNVPGELFF. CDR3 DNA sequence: TGTGCCAGCAGTGGTGAGACAAATGTGCCCGGGGAGCTGTTTTTT.

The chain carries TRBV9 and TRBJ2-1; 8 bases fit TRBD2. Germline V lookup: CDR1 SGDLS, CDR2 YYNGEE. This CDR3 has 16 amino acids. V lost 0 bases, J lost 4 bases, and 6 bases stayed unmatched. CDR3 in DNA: TGTGCCAGCAGCGTAGTCGGGGGGGCGCTTTACAATGAGCAGTTCTTC. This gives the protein CASSVVGGALYNEQFF.

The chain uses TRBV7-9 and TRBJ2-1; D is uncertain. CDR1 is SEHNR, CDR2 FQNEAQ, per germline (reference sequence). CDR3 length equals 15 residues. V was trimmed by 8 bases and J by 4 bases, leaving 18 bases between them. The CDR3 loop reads CASHSPGPSYNEQFF. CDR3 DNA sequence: TGTGCCAGCCATTCCCCGGGTCCTTCTTACAATGAGCAGTTCTTC.

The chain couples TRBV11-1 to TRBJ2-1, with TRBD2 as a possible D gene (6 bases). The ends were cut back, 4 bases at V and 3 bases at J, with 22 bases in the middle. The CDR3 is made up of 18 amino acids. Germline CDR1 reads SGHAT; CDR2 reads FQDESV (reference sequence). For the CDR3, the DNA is TGTGCCAGCAGCTCCACCTCTCCGGGACTTACCATCTACAATGAGCAGTTCTTC. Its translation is CASSSTSPGLTIYNEQFF.

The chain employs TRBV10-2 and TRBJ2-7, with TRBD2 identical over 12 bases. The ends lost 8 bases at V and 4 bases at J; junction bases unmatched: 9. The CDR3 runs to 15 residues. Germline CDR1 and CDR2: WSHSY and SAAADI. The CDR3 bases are TGCGCCAGCGGGGAACTAGCGGGAGGCGGGTACGAGCAGTACTTC. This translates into CASGELAGGGYEQYF.

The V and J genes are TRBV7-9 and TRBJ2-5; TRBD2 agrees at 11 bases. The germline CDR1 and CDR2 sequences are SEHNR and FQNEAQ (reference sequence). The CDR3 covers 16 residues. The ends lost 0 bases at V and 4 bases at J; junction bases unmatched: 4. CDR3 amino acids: CASSLAGTSGGETQYF. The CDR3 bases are TGTGCCAGCAGCTTAGCCGGAACTAGCGGGGGAGAGACCCAGTACTTC.

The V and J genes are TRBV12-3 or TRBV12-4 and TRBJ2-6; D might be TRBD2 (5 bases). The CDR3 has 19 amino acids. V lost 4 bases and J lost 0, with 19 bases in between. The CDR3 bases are TGTGCCAGCAGTTCTCCTCGTCGGGGTTCCCGCTCTGGGGCCAACGTCCTGACTTTC. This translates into CASSSPRRGSRSGANVLTF.

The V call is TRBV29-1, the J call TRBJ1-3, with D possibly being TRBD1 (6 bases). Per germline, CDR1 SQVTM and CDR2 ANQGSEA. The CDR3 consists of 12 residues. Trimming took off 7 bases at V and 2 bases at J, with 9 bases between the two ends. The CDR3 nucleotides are TGCAGCGGTACAGGGCCTGGAAACACCATATATTTT. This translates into CSGTGPGNTIYF. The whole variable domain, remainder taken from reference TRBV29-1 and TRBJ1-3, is SAVISQKPSRDICQRGTSLTIQCQVDSQVTMMFWYRQQPGQSLTLIATANQGSEATYESGFVIDKFPISRPNLTFSTLTVSNMSPEDSSIYLCSGTGPGNTIYFGEGSWLTVV.

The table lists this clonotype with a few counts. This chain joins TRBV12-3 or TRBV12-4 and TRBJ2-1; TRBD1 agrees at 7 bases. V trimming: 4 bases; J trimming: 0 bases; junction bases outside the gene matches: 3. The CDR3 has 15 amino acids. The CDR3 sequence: CASSSGTVSYNEQFF. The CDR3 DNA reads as TGTGCCAGCAGTTCCGGGACAGTCTCCTACAATGAGCAGTTCTTC.

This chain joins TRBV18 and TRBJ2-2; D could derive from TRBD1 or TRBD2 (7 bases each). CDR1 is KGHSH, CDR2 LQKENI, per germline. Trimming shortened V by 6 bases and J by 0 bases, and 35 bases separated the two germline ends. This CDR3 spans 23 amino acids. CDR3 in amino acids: CASSLLGGSITLAEGANTGELFF. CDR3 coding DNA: TGTGCCAGCTCCCTTCTAGGGGGCTCAATAACTCTAGCGGAGGGAGCGAACACCGGGGAGCTGTTTTTT.

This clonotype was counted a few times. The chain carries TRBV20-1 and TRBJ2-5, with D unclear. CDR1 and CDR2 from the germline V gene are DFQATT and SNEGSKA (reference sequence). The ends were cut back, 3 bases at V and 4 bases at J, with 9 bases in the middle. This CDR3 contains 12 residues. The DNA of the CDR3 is TGCAGTGCTAGCCCCCTGTCAGAGACCCAGTACTTC. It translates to CSASPLSETQYF.

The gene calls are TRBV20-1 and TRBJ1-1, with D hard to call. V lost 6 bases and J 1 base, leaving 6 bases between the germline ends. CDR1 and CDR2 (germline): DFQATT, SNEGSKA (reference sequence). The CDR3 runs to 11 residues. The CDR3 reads CSALANTEAFF. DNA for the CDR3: TGCAGTGCCCTAGCGAACACTGAAGCTTTCTTT.

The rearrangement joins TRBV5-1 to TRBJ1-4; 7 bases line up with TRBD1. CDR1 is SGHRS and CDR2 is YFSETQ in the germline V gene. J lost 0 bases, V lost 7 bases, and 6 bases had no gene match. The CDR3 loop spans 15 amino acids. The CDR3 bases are TGCGCCAGCGGTCGAACAGGGGCAACTAATGAAAAACTGTTTTTT. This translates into CASGRTGATNEKLFF.

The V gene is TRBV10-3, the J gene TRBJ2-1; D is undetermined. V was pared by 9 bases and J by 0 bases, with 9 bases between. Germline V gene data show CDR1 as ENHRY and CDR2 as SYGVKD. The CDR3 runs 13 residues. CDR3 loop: CAIRNSSYNEQFF. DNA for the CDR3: TGTGCCATTAGGAATAGCTCCTACAATGAGCAGTTCTTC.

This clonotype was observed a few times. The CDR3 is CASSQGSQSDIQYF. The DNA for the CDR3 is TGTGCCAGCAGCCAAGGGAGCCAATCAGACATTCAGTACTTC. The rearrangement joins TRBV7-9 to TRBJ2-4; D is possibly TRBD2 (5 bases). The germline V gene has CDR1 SEHNR and CDR2 FQNEAQ (reference sequence). V was cut by 5 bases and J by 8 bases, with 16 bases left in between. The CDR3 covers 14 residues.

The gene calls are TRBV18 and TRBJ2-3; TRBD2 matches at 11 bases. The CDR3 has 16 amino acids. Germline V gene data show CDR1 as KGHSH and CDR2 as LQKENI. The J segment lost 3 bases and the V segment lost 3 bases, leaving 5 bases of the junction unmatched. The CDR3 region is CASSPTLAGGTDTQYF. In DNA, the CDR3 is TGTGCCAGCTCACCTACGCTAGCGGGAGGAACAGATACGCAGTATTTT.

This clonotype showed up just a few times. This CDR3 reads CASSSGRSGPQETQYF. Written as DNA, the CDR3 is TGTGCCAGCAGCTCGGGCCGTTCAGGCCCCCAAGAGACCCAGTACTTC. V is TRBV11-1 and J is TRBJ2-5; unclear D gene. V lost 4 bases and J 1 base, leaving 16 bases between the germline ends. The germline V gene encodes CDR1 SGHAT and CDR2 FQDESV (reference sequence). The CDR3 is made up of 16 amino acids.

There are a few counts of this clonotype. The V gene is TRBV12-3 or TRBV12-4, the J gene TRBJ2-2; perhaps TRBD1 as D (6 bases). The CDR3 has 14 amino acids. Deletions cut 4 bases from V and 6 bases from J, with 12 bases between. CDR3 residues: CASSSQGHPGELFF. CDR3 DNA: TGTGCCAGCAGTTCCCAGGGACATCCCGGGGAGCTGTTTTTT.

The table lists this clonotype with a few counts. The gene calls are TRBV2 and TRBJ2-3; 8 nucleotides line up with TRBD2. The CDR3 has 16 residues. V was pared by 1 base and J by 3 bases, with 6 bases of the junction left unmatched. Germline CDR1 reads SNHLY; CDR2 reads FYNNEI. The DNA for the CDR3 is TGTGCCAGCAGTGAAGATGGCGGGGGGACGACAGATACGCAGTATTTT. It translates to CASSEDGGGTTDTQYF.

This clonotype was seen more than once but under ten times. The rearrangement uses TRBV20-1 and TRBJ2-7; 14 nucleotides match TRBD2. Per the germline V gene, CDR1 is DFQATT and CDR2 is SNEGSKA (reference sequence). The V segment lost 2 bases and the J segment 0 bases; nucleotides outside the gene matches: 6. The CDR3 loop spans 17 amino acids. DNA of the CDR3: TGCAGTGCTAGATGGACTAGCGGGGGGCCCTACTCCTACGAGCAGTACTTC. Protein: CSARWTSGGPYSYEQYF.